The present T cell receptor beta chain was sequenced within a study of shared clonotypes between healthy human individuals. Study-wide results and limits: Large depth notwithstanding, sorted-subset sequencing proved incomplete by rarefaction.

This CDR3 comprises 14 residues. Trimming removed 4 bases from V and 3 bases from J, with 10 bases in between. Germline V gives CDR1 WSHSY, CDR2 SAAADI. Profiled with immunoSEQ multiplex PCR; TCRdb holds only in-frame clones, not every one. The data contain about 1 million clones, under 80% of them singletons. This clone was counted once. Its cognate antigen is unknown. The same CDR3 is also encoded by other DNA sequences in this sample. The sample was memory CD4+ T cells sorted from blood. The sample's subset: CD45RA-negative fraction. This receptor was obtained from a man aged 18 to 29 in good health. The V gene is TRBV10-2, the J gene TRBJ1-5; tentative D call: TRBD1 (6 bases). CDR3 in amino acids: CASSGGQFNQPQHF. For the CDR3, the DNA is TGCGCCAGCAGTGGTGGACAGTTCAATCAGCCCCAGCATTTT.